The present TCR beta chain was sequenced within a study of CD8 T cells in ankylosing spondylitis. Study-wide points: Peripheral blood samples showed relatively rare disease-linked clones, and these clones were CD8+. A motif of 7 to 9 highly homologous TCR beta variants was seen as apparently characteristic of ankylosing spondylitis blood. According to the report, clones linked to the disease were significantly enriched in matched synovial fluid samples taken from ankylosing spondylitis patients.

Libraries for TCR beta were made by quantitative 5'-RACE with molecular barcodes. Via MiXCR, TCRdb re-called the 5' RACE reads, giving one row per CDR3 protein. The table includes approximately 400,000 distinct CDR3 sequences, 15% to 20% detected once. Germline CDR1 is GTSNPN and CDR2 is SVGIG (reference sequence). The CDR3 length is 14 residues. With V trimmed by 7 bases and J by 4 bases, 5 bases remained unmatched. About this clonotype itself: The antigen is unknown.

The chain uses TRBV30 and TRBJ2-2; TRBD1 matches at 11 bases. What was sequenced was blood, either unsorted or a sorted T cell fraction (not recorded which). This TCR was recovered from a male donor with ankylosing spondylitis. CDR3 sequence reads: CALGTGGGTGELFF. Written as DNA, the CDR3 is TGTGCCTTGGGGACAGGGGGAGGCACCGGGGAGCTGTTTTTT.